This TCR beta chain was recorded in a study of T cells expressing NK-cell markers. Study details: Serological testing identified most of the eight sequenced donors as HCMV-seropositive and one as seronegative.

Whole-study findings and limits: Over 5 donors had dominant NKG2C+ clonotypes that comprised about 1.0-7.5% of their CD8+ T cells.

TCRdb re-analyzed the 5' RACE reads; it lists each CDR3 protein once, without DNA. This table lists roughly 380,000 distinct CDR3 sequences. A remark on this clonotype: The antigen is unknown.

This sequence originates from a man aged 18-70 years in good health. Sequenced sample: blood T cells: a sorted CD56 or NKG2C T cell subset, CD4+ or CD8+ T cells, or bulk PBMC T cells (not recorded which).

CDR3 amino acids: CASSKNRDSDTSRYF. The V gene is TRBV6-1, the J gene TRBJ2-7; with no DNA, the TCRdb D assignment of TRBD1 cannot be verified. In germline, CDR1 is MNHNS, CDR2 SASEGT. The CDR3 is made up of 15 amino acids.